The rows below give T cell receptor beta chains drawn from one sample of a study of regulatory T cells in long-lasting Graves disease. TCRdb re-derived calls from the multiplex PCR reads in MiXCR, one entry per CDR3 protein. The repertoire holds roughly 700,000 distinct CDR3 sequences, with 30% as singletons. This sample comprised peripheral blood mononuclear cells (PBMCs), obtained when the disease was refractory, from a patient treated with antithyroid drugs. All receptors come from a female donor with Graves disease. Both conserved end residues are part of each CDR3. The D gene is left open where the match is weak. Clone size is stated in some rows and not others, as once, few, many or a class when expanded.

>TRBD1|TRBV13|NA|TRBJ2-7
CASSLGGQGRYEQYF
TGTGCCAGCAGCTTAGGGGGACAGGGCAGGTACGAGCAGTACTTC
>TRBD1|TRBV5-1|NA|TRBJ2-7
CASSYTGASSYEQYF
TGCGCCAGCAGCTACACAGGGGCGAGCTCCTACGAGCAGTACTTC
>NA|TRBV7-3|few|TRBJ1-1
CASSLTAAGNTEAFF
TGTGCCAGCAGCTTAACCGCCGCAGGGAACACTGAAGCTTTCTTT
>NA|TRBV9|NA|TRBJ1-6
CASSAGVTNNSPLHF
TGTGCCAGCAGCGCAGGGGTTACTAATAATTCACCCCTCCACTTT
>NA|TRBV6-1|few|TRBJ1-6
CASGGVEFGVSSYNSPLHF
TGTGCCAGCGGAGGTGTTGAGTTCGGGGTTAGCTCCTATAATTCACCCCTCCACTTT
>NA|TRBV5-1|few|TRBJ1-2
CASSLDVGERYGYTF
TGCGCCAGCAGCTTGGATGTAGGGGAGAGATATGGCTACACCTTC
>TRBD1|TRBV28|NA|TRBJ1-2
CASSQGGRIRSYGYTF
TGTGCCAGCAGCCAGGGGGGCAGGATCAGGAGCTATGGCTACACCTTC
>TRBD2|TRBV7-9|NA|TRBJ2-4
CASSLVAGGRSAKNIQYF
TGTGCCAGCAGCTTAGTAGCGGGAGGGAGGTCGGCCAAAAACATTCAGTACTTC
>TRBD2|TRBV7-3|few|TRBJ2-7
CASSPGRSGRDGEQYF
TGTGCCAGCAGCCCAGGAAGGAGCGGGAGAGATGGCGAGCAGTACTTC
>NA|TRBV6-1|few|TRBJ1-1
CASSEEVRLGDTEAFF
TGTGCCAGCAGTGAAGAGGTCCGTCTTGGAGACACTGAAGCTTTCTTT
>TRBD1|TRBV27|NA|TRBJ2-5
CASSPLPITGDETQYF
TGTGCCAGCAGTCCGCTACCGATTACAGGGGACGAGACCCAGTACTTC
>NA|TRBV6-2/TRBV6-3|NA|TRBJ1-1
CASMVGQGVTEAFF
TGTGCCAGCATGGTGGGGCAGGGAGTAACTGAAGCTTTCTTT
>TRBD1|TRBV5-6|NA|TRBJ2-7
CAISYDRAYEQYF
TGTGCCATCAGCTACGACAGGGCCTACGAGCAGTACTTC
>TRBD1|TRBV12-3/TRBV12-4|many|TRBJ1-5
CASSPGGPDQPQHF
TGTGCCAGCAGTCCAGGGGGGCCCGATCAGCCCCAGCATTTT
>TRBD1|TRBV28|many|TRBJ1-2
CASSFQTGSDGYTF
TGTGCCAGCAGTTTTCAGACAGGGTCGGATGGCTACACCTTC
>NA|TRBV24-1|NA|TRBJ2-3
CATSDTGSTDTQYF
TGTGCCACCAGTGATACAGGGAGCACAGATACGCAGTATTTT
>NA|TRBV10-3|few|TRBJ1-6
CAISDTENYNSPLHF
TGTGCCATCAGTGATACGGAGAATTATAATTCACCCCTCCACTTT
>TRBD2|TRBV15|many|TRBJ2-2
CATSRVGLGIGELFF
TGTGCCACCAGCAGAGTGGGACTAGGAATCGGGGAGCTGTTTTTT
>TRBD2|TRBV7-2|NA|TRBJ2-3
CASGLRRGLQYF
TGTGCCAGCGGCTTACGAAGGGGACTACAGTATTTT
>NA|TRBV20-1|NA|TRBJ2-5
CSAIRTGRGETQYF
TGCAGTGCTATCCGGACGGGAAGGGGGGAGACCCAGTACTTC
>TRBD1|TRBV6-2/TRBV6-3|NA|TRBJ2-4
CASSLRQGRGKNIQYF
TGTGCCAGCAGTCTCAGACAGGGTCGAGGGAAAAACATTCAGTACTTC
>NA|TRBV19|NA|TRBJ1-1
CASSKVDTEAFF
TGTGCCAGTAGTAAGGTAGACACTGAAGCTTTCTTT
>TRBD1|TRBV9|NA|TRBJ1-2
CASSQGGAYYGYTF
TGTGCCAGCAGCCAAGGGGGCGCTTACTATGGCTACACCTTC
>NA|TRBV28|many|TRBJ1-5
CASSTRYQPQHF
TGTGCCAGCAGCACCCGTTATCAGCCCCAGCATTTT
>NA|TRBV3-1|few|TRBJ1-1
CASSQLSLNTEAFF
TGTGCCAGCAGCCAACTCTCATTGAACACTGAAGCTTTCTTT
>TRBD1|TRBV5-1|NA|TRBJ1-3
CASSRDRGPSRPGNTIYF
TGCGCCAGCAGCCGGGACAGGGGGCCCTCCAGACCTGGAAACACCATATATTTT
>NA|TRBV7-2|few|TRBJ1-4
CASSGAAGYGRNEKLFF
TGTGCCAGCAGTGGGGCAGCGGGGTACGGAAGGAATGAAAAACTGTTTTTT
>NA|TRBV12-3/TRBV12-4|few|TRBJ1-2
CASSQSESGPVGGYTF
TGTGCCAGCAGCCAAAGCGAGTCAGGCCCAGTGGGGGGCTACACCTTC
>NA|TRBV29-1|NA|TRBJ1-1
CSVEPVLGTEAFF
TGCAGCGTTGAACCGGTGTTAGGGACTGAAGCTTTCTTT
>NA|TRBV6-1|few|TRBJ1-5
CASSRGFGDQPQHF
TGTGCCAGCAGTCGAGGGTTTGGAGACCAGCCCCAGCATTTT
>NA|TRBV20-1|NA|TRBJ1-1
CSARANWGTEAFF
TGCAGTGCCAGGGCCAATTGGGGGACTGAAGCTTTCTTT
>NA|TRBV9|NA|TRBJ2-5
CASSANVGQETQYF
TGTGCCAGCAGCGCCAATGTTGGGCAAGAGACCCAGTACTTC
>NA|TRBV27|few|TRBJ1-1
CASSLRRRTEAFF
TGTGCCAGCAGTTTACGGCGGAGGACTGAAGCTTTCTTT
>NA|TRBV30|once|TRBJ1-1
CASHSTMNTEAFF
TGTGCCTCCCACAGTACCATGAACACTGAAGCTTTCTTT
>NA|TRBV19|few|TRBJ1-1
CATKGETEAFF
TGTGCCACAAAAGGAGAAACTGAAGCTTTCTTT
>NA|TRBV6-5|NA|TRBJ1-4
CASSYAGTLFF
TGTGCCAGCAGTTACGCCGGGACGCTGTTTTTT
>NA|TRBV20-1|few|TRBJ1-5
CSARDRAQLYSNQPQHF
TGCAGTGCTAGAGATCGGGCACAGCTTTATAGCAATCAGCCCCAGCATTTT
>TRBD2|TRBV5-6|many|TRBJ2-2
CASSTTSGYTGELFF
TGTGCCAGCAGCACGACTAGCGGATACACCGGGGAGCTGTTTTTT
>NA|TRBV28|NA|TRBJ2-7
CASINGGQGNEQYF
TGTGCCAGCATCAATGGGGGGCAGGGGAACGAGCAGTACTTC
>NA|TRBV9|NA|TRBJ1-1
CASSVVVGVTEAFF
TGTGCCAGCAGCGTAGTTGTAGGGGTCACTGAAGCTTTCTTT
>NA|TRBV11-2|NA|TRBJ2-7
CASSPRAIYSYEQYF
TGTGCCAGCTCACCCCGGGCAATCTACTCCTACGAGCAGTACTTC
>TRBD1|TRBV28|many|TRBJ1-2
CASSQRQGSGGYTF
TGTGCCAGCAGCCAAAGACAGGGGTCGGGTGGCTACACCTTC
>NA|TRBV19|few|TRBJ1-1
CAAGNRGGVGTEAFF
TGTGCCGCCGGAAATAGAGGTGGGGTAGGCACTGAAGCTTTCTTT
>NA|TRBV3-1|many|TRBJ2-5
CASSRRRGNTETQYF
TGTGCCAGCAGCAGAAGACGGGGGAATACAGAGACCCAGTACTTC
>TRBD1|TRBV6-2/TRBV6-3|few|TRBJ2-2
CASSYTGQGTGELFF
TGTGCCAGCAGTTACACGGGACAGGGTACCGGGGAGCTGTTTTTT